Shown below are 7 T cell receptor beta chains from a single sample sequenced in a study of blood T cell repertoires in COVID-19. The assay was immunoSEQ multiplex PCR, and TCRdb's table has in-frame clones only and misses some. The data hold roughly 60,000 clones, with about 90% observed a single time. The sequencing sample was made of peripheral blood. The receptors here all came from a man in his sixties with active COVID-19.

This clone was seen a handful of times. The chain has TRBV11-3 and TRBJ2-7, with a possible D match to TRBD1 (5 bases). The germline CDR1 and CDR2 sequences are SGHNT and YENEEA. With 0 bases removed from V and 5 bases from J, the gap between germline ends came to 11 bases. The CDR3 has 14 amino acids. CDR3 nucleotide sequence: TGTGCCAGCAGCTTAGATGCAGGGTCCAACGAGCAGTACTTC. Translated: CASSLDAGSNEQYF. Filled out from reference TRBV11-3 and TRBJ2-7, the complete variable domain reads EAGVVQSPRYKIIEKKQPVAFWCNPISGHNTLYWYLQNLGQGPELLIRYENEEAVDDSQLPKDRFSAERLKGVDSTLKIQPAELGDSAVYLCASSLDAGSNEQYFGPGTRLTVT.

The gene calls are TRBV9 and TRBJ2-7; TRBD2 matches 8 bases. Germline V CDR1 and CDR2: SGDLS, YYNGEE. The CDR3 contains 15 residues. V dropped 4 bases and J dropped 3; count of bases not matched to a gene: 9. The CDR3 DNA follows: TGTGCCAGCAGCCCCCCCGATAGCGGGAACTACGAGCAGTACTTC. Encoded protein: CASSPPDSGNYEQYF.

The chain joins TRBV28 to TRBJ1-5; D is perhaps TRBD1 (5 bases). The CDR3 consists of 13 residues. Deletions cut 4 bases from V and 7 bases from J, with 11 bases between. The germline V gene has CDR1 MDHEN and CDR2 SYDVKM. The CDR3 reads CASSYPQGQPQHF. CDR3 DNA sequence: TGTGCCAGCAGTTATCCCCAGGGCCAGCCCCAGCATTTT.

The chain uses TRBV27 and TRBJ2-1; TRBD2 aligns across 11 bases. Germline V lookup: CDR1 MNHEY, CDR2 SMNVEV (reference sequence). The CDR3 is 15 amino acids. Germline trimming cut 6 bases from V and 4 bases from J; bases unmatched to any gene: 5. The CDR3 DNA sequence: TGTGCCAGCAGGGCCGGGACTAGCGGTTACAATGAGCAGTTCTTC. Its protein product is CASRAGTSGYNEQFF.

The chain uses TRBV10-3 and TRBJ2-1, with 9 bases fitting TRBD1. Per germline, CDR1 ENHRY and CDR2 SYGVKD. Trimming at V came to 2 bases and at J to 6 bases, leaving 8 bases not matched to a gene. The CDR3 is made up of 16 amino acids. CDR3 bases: TGTGCCATCAGTGAGCCGGGACAGGGAAAGGGCAATGAGCAGTTCTTC. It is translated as CAISEPGQGKGNEQFF.

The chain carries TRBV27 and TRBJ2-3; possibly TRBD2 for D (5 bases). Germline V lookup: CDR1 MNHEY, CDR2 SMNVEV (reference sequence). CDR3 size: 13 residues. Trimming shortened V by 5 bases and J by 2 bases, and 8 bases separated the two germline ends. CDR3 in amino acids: CASSNGNTDTQYF. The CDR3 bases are TGTGCCAGCAGTAACGGGAACACAGATACGCAGTATTTT.

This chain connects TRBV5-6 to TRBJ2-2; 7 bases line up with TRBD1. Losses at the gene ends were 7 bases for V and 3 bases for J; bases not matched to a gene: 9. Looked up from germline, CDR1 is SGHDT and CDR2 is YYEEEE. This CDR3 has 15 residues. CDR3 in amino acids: CASRPVDRDTGELFF. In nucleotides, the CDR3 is TGTGCCAGCCGCCCGGTAGACAGGGACACCGGGGAGCTGTTTTTT.